This passage covers 8 T cell receptor beta chains from one sample sequenced in a study of shared clonotypes between healthy human individuals. TCRdb keeps only in-frame clones here, not all; method: immunoSEQ multiplex PCR. The sample has 650,000 to 800,000 clones; 72% are singletons. Specimen: memory CD4+ T cells sorted from blood. Specified subset: CD45RA-negative fraction. All receptors come from a woman in her thirties in good health.

The chain is built from TRBV7-2 and TRBJ2-1, with D possibly matching TRBD2 (7 bases). Trimming pared 3 bases from V and 8 bases from J, leaving 14 bases between. Germline V gene lookup returns CDR1 SGHTA and CDR2 FQGNSA. This CDR3 spans 14 amino acids. The CDR3: CASSFYRGGDEQFF. Written as DNA, the CDR3 is TGTGCCAGCAGCTTTTATAGGGGGGGCGATGAGCAGTTCTTC.

This clone was counted between two and nine times. This rearrangement joins TRBV19 to TRBJ1-5, with 10 bases identical to TRBD1. Per germline, CDR1 LNHDA and CDR2 SQIVND (reference sequence). CDR3 size: 15 residues. V shed 5 bases and J 6 bases; nucleotides not matched to a gene: 7. The CDR3 bases are TGTGCCAGTAGTTCCCGGGACAGGGGAGCTCAGCCCCAGCATTTT. As protein: CASSSRDRGAQPQHF.

The genes are TRBV7-3 and TRBJ2-1; 9 bases map to TRBD1. Germline CDR1 is SGHTA and CDR2 is FQGTGA. This CDR3 comprises 16 residues. The V and J ends lost 5 bases and 7 bases, in that order; junction bases with no gene match: 12. CDR3 residues: CASSANSGTGRNEQFF. For the CDR3, the DNA is TGTGCCAGCAGCGCAAATTCCGGGACAGGGCGGAATGAGCAGTTCTTC.

About this clone: The same CDR3 arises from other DNA sequences in this sample as well. This chain links TRBV6-5 with TRBJ1-1, with D perhaps TRBD1 (6 bases). This CDR3 region has 15 residues. Germline values: CDR1 MNHEY, CDR2 SVGAGI. V was pared by 6 bases and J by 5 bases, with 19 bases between. For the CDR3, the DNA is TGTGCCAGCAGCTATGCCCGGGGGCGGTGGACTGAAGCTTTCTTT. This translates into CASSYARGRWTEAFF.

The V gene is TRBV7-9, the J gene TRBJ2-2; D possibly uses TRBD1 or TRBD2 (5 bases each). Trimming pared 5 bases from V and 7 bases from J, leaving 17 bases between. The germline V gene encodes CDR1 SEHNR and CDR2 FQNEAQ (reference sequence). The CDR3 consists of 15 residues. DNA of the CDR3: TGTGCCAGCAGCCGAGACAGCGGAGTCAACGGGGAGCTGTTTTTT. This codes for CASSRDSGVNGELFF.

The chain joins TRBV4-2 to TRBJ2-7; 9 nucleotides align to TRBD1. After removal of 4 bases from V and 3 bases from J, the junction contained 10 bases not matched to a gene. Germline V lookup: CDR1 LGHNA, CDR2 YNFKEQ. The CDR3 runs to 16 residues. This CDR3 is CASSPSTGGSSYEQYF. The CDR3 DNA reads as TGTGCCAGCAGCCCTAGTACAGGGGGCAGTAGCTACGAGCAGTACTTC.

The chain is built from TRBV15 and TRBJ2-7, with TRBD2 as a possible D gene (6 bases). CDR3 length equals 13 residues. The germline gives CDR1 LNHNV, CDR2 YYDKDF (reference sequence). The germline V and J ends were trimmed by 0 bases and 6 bases, with 9 bases remaining between them. CDR3 DNA sequence: TGTGCCACCAGCAGAGATCACGGGGGCGAGCAGTACTTC. This codes for CATSRDHGGEQYF.

This CDR3 is CASSSRARDTEAFF. The CDR3 DNA reads as TGTGCCAGTAGTTCCCGGGCCCGGGACACTGAAGCTTTCTTT. This sequence joins TRBV19 and TRBJ1-1; no definite D call. Trimming left V 5 bases short and J 3 bases short, with 13 bases between. Per germline, CDR1 LNHDA and CDR2 SQIVND (reference sequence). This CDR3 has 14 residues. The whole variable domain, filled in from reference TRBV19 and TRBJ1-1, reads DGGITQSPKYLFRKEGQNVTLSCEQNLNHDAMYWYRQDPGQGLRLIYYSQIVNDFQKGDIAEGYSVSREKKESFPLTVTSAQKNPTAFYLCASSSRARDTEAFFGQGTRLTVV.